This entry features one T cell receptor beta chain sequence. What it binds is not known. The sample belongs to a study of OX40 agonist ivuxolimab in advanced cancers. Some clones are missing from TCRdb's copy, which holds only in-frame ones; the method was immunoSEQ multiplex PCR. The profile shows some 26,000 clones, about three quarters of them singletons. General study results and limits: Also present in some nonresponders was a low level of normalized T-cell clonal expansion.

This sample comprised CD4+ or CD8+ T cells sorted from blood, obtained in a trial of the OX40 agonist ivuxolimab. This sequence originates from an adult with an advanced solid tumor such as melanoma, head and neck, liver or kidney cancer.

The CDR3 sequence is CASSSHRVAEAFF. The CDR3 DNA is TGCGCCAGCAGCTCCCACAGAGTTGCTGAAGCTTTCTTT. V is TRBV5-1 and J is TRBJ1-1; D is uncertain. CDR3 size: 13 residues. Germline V gene lookup returns CDR1 SGHRS and CDR2 YFSETQ. V shed 3 bases and J shed 6 bases, with 12 bases lying between them. Variable domain in full (rest from reference TRBV5-1 and TRBJ1-1): KAGVTQTPRYLIKTRGQQVTLSCSPISGHRSVSWYQQTPGQGLQFLFEYFSETQRNKGNFPGRFSGRQFSNSRSEMNVSTLELGDSALYLCASSSHRVAEAFFGQGTRLTVV.